A single sample is the source of the 22 T cell receptor beta chains below, sequenced in a study of blood T cell repertoires in COVID-19 (dated by TCRdb to about 2020). The library was made by the immunoSEQ multiplex PCR assay. What TCRdb holds here is the immuneACCESS table cut down to in-frame rearrangements. Part of the clones is not present; checked against another copy, under half of the missing clones reflect an unresolved V gene, and the others are unexplained. This sample lists under 300,000 clones; about 86% were detected once. The top ten hold 10% to 15% of the sample. Material for sequencing was peripheral blood. All receptors come from a woman in her twenties or thirties with COVID-19, enrolled during active disease.

The chain couples TRBV27 to TRBJ1-5; a weak D match, TRBD1 (6 bases). Trimming cost V 6 bases and J 4 bases, with 10 bases left between them. The CDR3 contains 13 residues. Per the germline V gene, CDR1 is MNHEY and CDR2 is SMNVEV (reference sequence). CDR3 sequence reads: CASRSTGNQPQHF. The CDR3 DNA reads TGTGCCAGCAGGTCGACAGGAAATCAGCCCCAGCATTTT.

This clone was observed a few times. The chain couples TRBV21-1 to TRBJ1-4; the listed D gene, TRBD1, was not tested against the DNA. TRBV21-1 is a documented pseudogene. This CDR3 spans 20 amino acids. The CDR3 here is CASSKALWGTGVPTNEKLFF. The CDR3, as DNA: TGTGCCAGCAGCAAAGCGCTTTGGGGGACAGGGGTTCCAACTAATGAAAAACTGTTTTTT.

The V call is TRBV7-2, the J call TRBJ2-5; TRBD2 aligns across 8 bases. The V gene's germline CDR1 is SGHTA and CDR2 FQGNSA. V lost 2 bases, J lost 1 base, and 3 bases stayed unmatched. This CDR3 has 15 residues. The CDR3 sequence: CASSLYGTSQETQYF. The CDR3 region has the DNA TGTGCCAGCAGCTTATATGGGACTAGCCAAGAGACCCAGTACTTC.

This clone was observed once. The V call is TRBV7-6, the J call TRBJ2-1; TRBD1 matches at 11 bases. Germline lookup yields CDR1 SGHVS and CDR2 FNYEAQ. V shed 4 bases and J 6 bases; nucleotides not matched to a gene: 8. The CDR3 runs 16 residues. The CDR3 sequence: CASSSTLGQGGNEQFF. Written as DNA, the CDR3 is TGTGCCAGCAGCTCCACCCTGGGACAGGGGGGCAATGAGCAGTTCTTC.

A single count supports this clone. CDR3 sequence: CASSLGRGGSDGYTF. DNA of the CDR3: TGCGCCAGCAGCCTTGGGCGGGGGGGCTCTGATGGCTACACCTTC. The V gene is TRBV4-1, the J gene TRBJ1-2; D is possibly TRBD1 (6 bases). CDR1 MGHRA and CDR2 YSYEKL come from the germline V gene. The ends were cut back, 4 bases at V and 6 bases at J, with 18 bases in the middle. CDR3 size: 15 residues.

The V gene is TRBV19, the J gene TRBJ1-5, with D tentatively TRBD1 (5 bases). Germline V gene sequence: CDR1 LNHDA, CDR2 SQIVND (reference sequence). This CDR3 spans 15 amino acids. V was shortened by 0 bases and J by 3 bases, with 9 bases between the two germline ends. The DNA of the CDR3 is TGTGCCAGTAGTATAGATACAGGCGTCAATCAGCCCCAGCATTTT. Translating it yields CASSIDTGVNQPQHF.

The rearrangement joins TRBV9 to TRBJ2-7, with a possible D match to TRBD1 (6 bases). The CDR3 runs to 14 residues. Germline CDR1 is SGDLS and CDR2 is YYNGEE. The V end was cut by 0 bases, the J end by 2 bases, with 9 bases between. The CDR3 coding sequence is TGTGCCAGCAGCGTAGGAGGACAGCCCTACGAGCAGTACTTC. It specifies CASSVGGQPYEQYF.

The chain has TRBV18 and TRBJ2-3, with D possibly being TRBD1 (6 bases). The CDR3 covers 15 residues. The ends were cut back, 3 bases at V and 3 bases at J, with 13 bases in the middle. The germline gives CDR1 KGHSH, CDR2 LQKENI. CDR3 sequence (DNA): TGTGCCAGCTCACCGGGTCAGGGGCCTACAGATACGCAGTATTTT. Translating it yields CASSPGQGPTDTQYF. Together with reference TRBV18 and TRBJ2-3, the CDR3 gives the full variable domain: NAGVMQNPRHLVRRRGQEARLRCSPMKGHSHVYWYRQLPEEGLKFMVYLQKENIIDESGMPKERFSAEFPKEGPSILRIQQVVRGDSAAYFCASSPGQGPTDTQYFGPGTRLTVL.

This rearrangement joins TRBV30 to TRBJ1-6; TRBD1 agrees at 7 bases. The germline V gene encodes CDR1 GTSNPN and CDR2 SVGIG (reference sequence). The CDR3 sequence is 15 residues long. V lost 2 bases, J lost 8 bases, and 9 bases stayed unmatched. CDR3 in DNA: TGTGCCTGGAGTCAGCGGACAGGACCATATTCACCCCTCCACTTT. Amino acid sequence: CAWSQRTGPYSPLHF.

The chain uses TRBV5-6 and TRBJ2-3, with 7 bases matching TRBD1. The CDR3 runs to 16 residues. Germline V lookup: CDR1 SGHDT, CDR2 YYEEEE. V lost 1 base, J lost 1 base, and 6 bases stayed unmatched. The CDR3 bases are TGTGCCAGCAGCTTGATTGCAGGGGGAGGCACAGATACGCAGTATTTT. Amino acid sequence: CASSLIAGGGTDTQYF.

V and J are TRBV3-1 (or the pseudogene TRBV3-2) and TRBJ2-5; 8 bases align to TRBD1. After removal of 1 base from V and 2 bases from J, the junction contained 6 bases not matched to a gene. Germline V gene sequence: CDR1 LGHDT, CDR2 YNNKEL (reference sequence). The CDR3 extends over 16 amino acids. The CDR3 spells CASSQGGTGLQETQYF. DNA for the CDR3: TGTGCCAGCAGCCAAGGGGGGACAGGACTACAAGAGACCCAGTACTTC.

V gene TRBV4-2 combines with J gene TRBJ2-1; D is unresolved. V was trimmed by 0 bases and J by 8 bases, leaving 8 bases between them. The germline gives CDR1 LGHNA, CDR2 YNFKEQ. This CDR3 has 13 residues. This CDR3 is CASSQELSDEQFF. As DNA, the CDR3 is TGTGCCAGCAGCCAAGAACTGTCGGATGAGCAGTTCTTC.

The chain uses TRBV7-9 and TRBJ2-5; 8 bases match TRBD2. Germline CDR1 reads SEHNR; CDR2 reads FQNEAQ (reference sequence). The CDR3 consists of 16 residues. V was clipped by 0 bases and J by 5 bases; unmatched bases: 8. The CDR3 sequence: CASSLAGGGIRETQYF. CDR3 DNA sequence: TGTGCCAGCAGCTTAGCGGGCGGGGGGATTCGGGAGACCCAGTACTTC.

This chain joins TRBV7-9 and TRBJ2-3, with 9 bases identical to TRBD1. The CDR3 has 16 residues. With V trimmed by 5 bases and J by 2 bases, 8 bases remained unmatched. Germline loops: CDR1 SEHNR, CDR2 FQNEAQ (reference sequence). CDR3 sequence reads: CASSPRTGAITDTQYF. In DNA, the CDR3 is TGTGCCAGCAGCCCCCGGACAGGGGCTATCACAGATACGCAGTATTTT.

V is TRBV29-1 and J is TRBJ2-3; 12 bases fit TRBD2. In germline, CDR1 is SQVTM, CDR2 ANQGSEA. The CDR3 is 13 residues long. The V segment lost 6 bases and the J segment 5 bases; nucleotides outside the gene matches: 3. The CDR3: CSVGTSGLDTQYF. In DNA form, the CDR3 reads TGCAGCGTAGGGACTAGCGGGTTAGATACGCAGTATTTT.

V usage is TRBV18 and J usage is TRBJ2-7, with 7 nucleotides matching TRBD1. The CDR3 extends over 14 amino acids. Germline lookup yields CDR1 KGHSH and CDR2 LQKENI. Losses at the gene ends were 3 bases for V and 0 bases for J; bases not matched to a gene: 2. CDR3 nucleotides: TGTGCCAGCTCACCCTGGGACAGCTCCTACGAGCAGTACTTC. This sequence encodes CASSPWDSSYEQYF.

This clone was seen just once. This chain links TRBV2 with TRBJ2-3; D is ambiguous. Germline CDR1 reads SNHLY; CDR2 reads FYNNEI. Trimming removed 5 bases from V and 4 bases from J, with 19 bases in between. The CDR3 spans 16 residues. The chain's CDR3 is CASSPTTTFWSDTQYF. In DNA, the CDR3 is TGTGCCAGCAGTCCGACGACAACATTTTGGTCAGATACGCAGTATTTT.

The chain carries TRBV24-1 and TRBJ2-1, with 9 bases aligning to TRBD1. The V gene end was trimmed by 3 bases and the J gene end by 10 bases; junction bases not matched to a gene: 9. CDR1 and CDR2 (germline): KGHDR, SFDVKD. This CDR3 contains 15 residues. CDR3 coding DNA: TGTGCCACCAGTGATCCGGGACAGGGTGTTTGGGAGCAGTTCTTC. Its translation is CATSDPGQGVWEQFF.

This clone has only a few counts. The rearrangement uses TRBV7-9 and TRBJ2-7, with 10 bases lining up with TRBD1. CDR3 length: 17 amino acids. The J segment lost 2 bases and the V segment lost 7 bases, leaving 14 bases of the junction unmatched. Germline CDR1 reads SEHNR; CDR2 reads FQNEAQ (reference sequence). The CDR3 protein is CASIPSGTGVGTYEQYF. The CDR3 region has the DNA TGTGCCAGCATTCCTTCCGGGACAGGGGTTGGCACCTACGAGCAGTACTTC.

The chain joins TRBV6-5 to TRBJ2-2, with TRBD1 matching over 8 bases. The V and J ends lost 2 bases and 5 bases, in that order; junction bases with no gene match: 4. The CDR3 length is 15 residues. The V gene's germline CDR1 is MNHEY and CDR2 SVGAGI. The CDR3 here is CASSYQGAATGELFF. The DNA of the CDR3 is TGTGCCAGCAGTTACCAGGGGGCAGCTACCGGGGAGCTGTTTTTT.

This clone was counted a single time. V is TRBV3-1 (or the pseudogene TRBV3-2) and J is TRBJ2-3, with a tentative D call TRBD2 (5 bases). Germline values: CDR1 LGHDT, CDR2 YNNKEL (reference sequence). This CDR3 spans 19 amino acids. Trimming cost V 0 bases and J 0 bases, with 19 bases left between them. CDR3 coding DNA: TGTGCCAGCAGCCAAGATGAGACTACTCCTACGACTAGCACAGATACGCAGTATTTT. Translated, it gives CASSQDETTPTTSTDTQYF.

This clone has just a few counts. The chain carries TRBV27 and TRBJ2-1; 7 bases are shared with TRBD2. Trimming removed 5 bases from V and 8 bases from J; junction bases left unmatched: 9. Germline assignment: CDR1 MNHEY and CDR2 SMNVEV (reference sequence). This CDR3 comprises 14 residues. The CDR3 DNA is TGTGCCAGCAGTCCCGGACTAGTATCTCATGAGCAGTTCTTC. Its protein is CASSPGLVSHEQFF.